The 17 T cell receptor beta chains below all came from one sample that was sequenced in a study of immune evolution from preneoplasia to lung adenocarcinoma. The protocol was immunoSEQ multiplex PCR, while the TCRdb copy is restricted to in-frame clones and leaves out a portion. There are over 3,500 clones in the sample; about 90% occur only once, and 4% to 5.5% lies in the top ten. The source material was FFPE minimally invasive lung adenocarcinoma tissue. Receptors originate from an older donor with lung adenocarcinoma.

The V call is TRBV19, the J call TRBJ1-4; a weak D match, TRBD1 (6 bases). With 7 bases removed from V and 3 bases from J, the gap between germline ends came to 15 bases. Germline values: CDR1 LNHDA, CDR2 SQIVND (reference sequence). There are 15 residues in the CDR3. CDR3 in amino acids: CASNNRAAANEKLFF. Here the CDR3 DNA reads TGTGCCAGTAATAACAGGGCCGCGGCTAATGAAAAACTGTTTTTT.

The V and J genes are TRBV6-4 and TRBJ2-5; D remains unclear. Deletions cut 4 bases from V and 5 bases from J, with 11 bases between. CDR3 length equals 13 residues. Germline V lookup: CDR1 MRHNA, CDR2 SNTAGT. The CDR3 sequence: CASSVQTGETQYF. In DNA, the CDR3 is TGTGCCAGCAGTGTGCAGACTGGGGAGACCCAGTACTTC.

This rearrangement joins TRBV4-2 to TRBJ2-7; TRBD1 is a possible D gene (6 bases). V lost 2 bases, J lost 2 bases, and 19 bases lay in between. CDR1 LGHNA and CDR2 YNFKEQ come from the germline V gene. This CDR3 is 17 amino acids long. The CDR3 DNA follows: TGTGCCAGCAGCCAACATGCGACAGGCGATTCAGCCTACGAGCAGTACTTC. Its translation: CASSQHATGDSAYEQYF.

The genes are TRBV25-1 and TRBJ2-5, with D hard to call. V dropped 3 bases and J dropped 11 bases, with 13 bases sitting between them. Germline V gives CDR1 MGHDK, CDR2 SYGVNS. The CDR3 consists of 12 residues. The CDR3 DNA reads TGTGCCAGCAGTGAGGGTCTGATAGGGCAGTACTTC. Translation gives CASSEGLIGQYF.

The V call is TRBV11-2, the J call TRBJ2-1; 7 bases match TRBD1. The CDR3 is 15 amino acids. CDR1 is SGHAT, CDR2 FQNNGV, per germline. Losses at the gene ends were 1 base for V and 15 bases for J; bases not matched to a gene: 15. CDR3 amino acids: CASSLVPGTVGPRFF. The CDR3 coding sequence is TGTGCCAGCAGCTTAGTCCCCGGGACAGTAGGTCCTAGGTTCTTC.

The chain links TRBV4-1 to TRBJ2-7; the match to TRBD1 covers 7 bases. V was pared by 0 bases and J by 3 bases, with 14 bases of the junction left unmatched. Germline values: CDR1 MGHRA, CDR2 YSYEKL. This CDR3 spans 18 amino acids. CDR3 sequence reads: CASSQERQGDPILYEQYF. In DNA form, the CDR3 reads TGCGCCAGCAGCCAAGAAAGGCAGGGGGATCCTATCCTCTACGAGCAGTACTTC.

CDR3 sequence reads: CASSPPIGVRDEQFF. CDR3 bases: TGTGCCAGCAGCCCCCCTATCGGGGTGCGCGATGAGCAGTTCTTC. This chain uses TRBV28 with TRBJ2-1, with D perhaps matching TRBD2 (5 bases). The germline CDR1 and CDR2 sequences are MDHEN and SYDVKM. V lost 6 bases and J lost 8, with 20 bases in between. The CDR3 is 15 amino acids.

V gene TRBV5-6 combines with J gene TRBJ2-7, with no clear D. This CDR3 spans 13 amino acids. Trimming took off 4 bases at V and 3 bases at J, with 11 bases between the two ends. Germline loops: CDR1 SGHDT, CDR2 YYEEEE. CDR3 coding DNA: TGTGCCAGCAGCAGATATATTGACTACGAGCAGTACTTC. Amino acid sequence: CASSRYIDYEQYF.

This sequence joins TRBV7-6 and TRBJ2-2; 8 bases are a match to TRBD2. J lost 4 bases, V lost 1 base, and 11 bases had no gene match. The CDR3 has 18 residues. The germline gives CDR1 SGHVS, CDR2 FNYEAQ. The CDR3 spells CASSLVRPGLGGTGELFF. The CDR3 nucleotides are TGTGCCAGCAGCTTAGTCCGCCCGGGACTAGGGGGCACCGGGGAGCTGTTTTTT.

This chain links TRBV28 with TRBJ1-5; 8 bases are a match to TRBD1. J gave up 4 bases and V 6 bases, and 5 bases lay outside the gene matches. Germline V gene sequence: CDR1 MDHEN, CDR2 SYDVKM. The CDR3 runs 14 residues. The CDR3 is CASRAGTGNQPQHF. In DNA, the CDR3 is TGTGCCAGCAGAGCTGGGACAGGTAATCAGCCCCAGCATTTT.

This chain joins TRBV2 and TRBJ2-1; 10 bases fit TRBD1. The junction had 9 bases not matched to a gene; V was cut back by 11 bases and J by 8 bases. The CDR3 runs to 13 residues. The germline gives CDR1 SNHLY, CDR2 FYNNEI. For the CDR3, the DNA is TGTGCCCGCTCAGGACAGGGGGAAGATGAGCAGTTCTTC. Its translation: CARSGQGEDEQFF.

The chain carries TRBV7-2 and TRBJ2-5; 7 bases line up with TRBD1. The germline V gene encodes CDR1 SGHTA and CDR2 FQGNSA. V shed 0 bases, J shed 4 bases, and the junction held 2 bases outside the gene matches. The CDR3 is 14 residues long. CDR3 DNA: TGTGCCAGCAGCTTAGCAGGGGGCGGAGAGACCCAGTACTTC. Its translation is CASSLAGGGETQYF. Full variable domain (outside the CDR3, taken from reference TRBV7-2 and TRBJ2-5): GAGVSQSPSNKVTEKGKDVELRCDPISGHTALYWYRQSLGQGLEFLIYFQGNSAPDKSGLPSDRFSAERTGGSVSTLTIQRTQQEDSAVYLCASSLAGGGETQYFGPGTRLLVL.

CDR3 DNA sequence: TGTGCCAGCAGTCCGCTAGGGGAGAGGAACACTGAAGCTTTCTTT. It encodes CASSPLGERNTEAFF. The chain has TRBV28 and TRBJ1-1; TRBD1 might be the D (5 bases). In germline, CDR1 is MDHEN, CDR2 SYDVKM. V gave up 5 bases and J gave up 1 base, with 14 bases separating them. CDR3 length equals 15 residues.

The chain couples TRBV11-2 to TRBJ2-1, with 14 bases matching TRBD2. The CDR3 extends over 15 amino acids. V dropped 3 bases and J dropped 7; count of bases not matched to a gene: 2. Looked up from germline, CDR1 is SGHAT and CDR2 is FQNNGV. The CDR3 is CASSLTSGRANEQFF. Here the CDR3 DNA reads TGTGCCAGCAGCTTGACTAGCGGGAGGGCTAATGAGCAGTTCTTC. The whole variable domain, remainder taken from reference TRBV11-2 and TRBJ2-1, is EAGVAQSPRYKIIEKRQSVAFWCNPISGHATLYWYQQILGQGPKLLIQFQNNGVVDDSQLPKDRFSAERLKGVDSTLKIQPAKLEDSAVYLCASSLTSGRANEQFFGPGTRLTVL.

A remark on this clone: A junction end diverges from the germline sequence, so it may reflect a read error. The rearrangement links TRBV7-2 to TRBJ2-4; D call uncertain. The CDR3 has 14 residues. The germline V gene has CDR1 SGHTA and CDR2 FQGNSA. CDR3 nucleotides: TGTGCCAGCAGTTTAGGGTACAGTCACAGCATTCAGTACTTC. This sequence encodes CASSLGYSHSIQYF.

The chain has TRBV5-6 and TRBJ2-1; the D is unclear. V lost 0 bases and J lost 1, with 8 bases in between. The CDR3 is 15 residues long. Germline V gene sequence: CDR1 SGHDT, CDR2 YYEEEE. CDR3 residues: CASSLDWASYNEQFF. DNA of the CDR3: TGTGCCAGCAGCTTGGATTGGGCGTCCTACAATGAGCAGTTCTTC.

This clone came up once. V and J are TRBV7-9 and TRBJ1-2, with 10 bases matching TRBD1. CDR3 length: 15 amino acids. V trimming: 0 bases; J trimming: 3 bases; junction bases outside the gene matches: 1. From germline, CDR1 is SEHNR and CDR2 FQNEAQ (reference sequence). CDR3 bases: TGTGCCAGCAGCTTAGCCGGACAGGGGGACTATGGCTACACCTTC. It codes for CASSLAGQGDYGYTF.